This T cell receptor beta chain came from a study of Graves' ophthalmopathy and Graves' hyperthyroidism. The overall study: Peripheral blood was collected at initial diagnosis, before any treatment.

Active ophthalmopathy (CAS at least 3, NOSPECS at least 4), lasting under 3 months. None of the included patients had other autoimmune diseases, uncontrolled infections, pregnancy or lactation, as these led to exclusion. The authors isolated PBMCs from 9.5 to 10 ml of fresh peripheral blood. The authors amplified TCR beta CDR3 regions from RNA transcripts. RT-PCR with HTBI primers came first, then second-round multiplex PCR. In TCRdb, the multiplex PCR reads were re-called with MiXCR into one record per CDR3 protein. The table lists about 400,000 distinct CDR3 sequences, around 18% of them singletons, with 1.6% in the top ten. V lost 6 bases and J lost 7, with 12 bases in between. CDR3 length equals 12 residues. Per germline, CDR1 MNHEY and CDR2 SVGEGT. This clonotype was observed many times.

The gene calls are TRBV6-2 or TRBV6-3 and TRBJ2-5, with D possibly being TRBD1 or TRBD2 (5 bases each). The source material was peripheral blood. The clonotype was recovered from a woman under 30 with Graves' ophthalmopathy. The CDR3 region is CASSRTGGTQYF. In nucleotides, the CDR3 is TGTGCCAGCAGCCGGACTGGGGGGACCCAGTACTTC.